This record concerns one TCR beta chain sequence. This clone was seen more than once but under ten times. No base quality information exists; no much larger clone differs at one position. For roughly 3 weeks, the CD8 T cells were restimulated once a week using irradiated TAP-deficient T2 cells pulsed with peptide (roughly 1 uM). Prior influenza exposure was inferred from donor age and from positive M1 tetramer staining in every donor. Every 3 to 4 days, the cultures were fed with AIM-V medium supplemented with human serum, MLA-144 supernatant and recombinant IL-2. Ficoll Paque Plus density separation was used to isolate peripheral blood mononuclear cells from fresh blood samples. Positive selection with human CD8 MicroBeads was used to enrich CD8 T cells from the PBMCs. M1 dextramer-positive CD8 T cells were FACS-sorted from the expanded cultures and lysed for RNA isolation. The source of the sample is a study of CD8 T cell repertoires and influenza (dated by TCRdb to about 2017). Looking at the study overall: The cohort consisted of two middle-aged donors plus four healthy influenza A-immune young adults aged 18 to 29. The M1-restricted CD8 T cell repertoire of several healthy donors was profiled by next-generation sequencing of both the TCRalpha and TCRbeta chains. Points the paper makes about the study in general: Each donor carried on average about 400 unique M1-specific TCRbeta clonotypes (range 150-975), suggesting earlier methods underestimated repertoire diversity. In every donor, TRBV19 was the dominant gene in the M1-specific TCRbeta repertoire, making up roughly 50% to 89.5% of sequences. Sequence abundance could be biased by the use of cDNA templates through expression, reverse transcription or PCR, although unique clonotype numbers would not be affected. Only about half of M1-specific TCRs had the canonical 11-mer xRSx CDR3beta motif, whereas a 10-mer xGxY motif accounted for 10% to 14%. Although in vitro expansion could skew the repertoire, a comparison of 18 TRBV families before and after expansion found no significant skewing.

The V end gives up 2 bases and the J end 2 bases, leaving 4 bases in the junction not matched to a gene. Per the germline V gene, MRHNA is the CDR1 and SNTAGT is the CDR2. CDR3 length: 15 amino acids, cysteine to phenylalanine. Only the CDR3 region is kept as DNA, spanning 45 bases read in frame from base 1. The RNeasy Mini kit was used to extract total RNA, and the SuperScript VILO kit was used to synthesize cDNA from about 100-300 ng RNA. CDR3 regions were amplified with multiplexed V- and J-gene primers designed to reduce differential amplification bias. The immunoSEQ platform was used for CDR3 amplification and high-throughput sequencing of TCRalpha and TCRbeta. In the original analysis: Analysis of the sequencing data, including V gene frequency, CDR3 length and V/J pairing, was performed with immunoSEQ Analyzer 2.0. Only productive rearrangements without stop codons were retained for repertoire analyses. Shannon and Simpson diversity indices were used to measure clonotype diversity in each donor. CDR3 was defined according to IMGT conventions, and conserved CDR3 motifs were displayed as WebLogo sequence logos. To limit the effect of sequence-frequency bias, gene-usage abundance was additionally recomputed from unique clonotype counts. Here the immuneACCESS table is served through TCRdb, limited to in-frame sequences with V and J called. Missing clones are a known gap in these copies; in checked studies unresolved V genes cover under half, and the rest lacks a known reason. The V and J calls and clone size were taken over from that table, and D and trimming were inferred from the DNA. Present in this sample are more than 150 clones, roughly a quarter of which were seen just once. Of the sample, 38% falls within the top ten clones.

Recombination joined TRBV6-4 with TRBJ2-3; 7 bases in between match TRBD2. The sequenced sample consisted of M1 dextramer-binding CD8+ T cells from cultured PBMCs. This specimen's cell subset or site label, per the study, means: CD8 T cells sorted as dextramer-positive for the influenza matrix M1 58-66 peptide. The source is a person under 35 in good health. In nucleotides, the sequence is TGTGCCAGCAGTGACGGGACTACCGACACAGATACGCAGTATTTT. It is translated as CASSDGTTDTDTQYF.